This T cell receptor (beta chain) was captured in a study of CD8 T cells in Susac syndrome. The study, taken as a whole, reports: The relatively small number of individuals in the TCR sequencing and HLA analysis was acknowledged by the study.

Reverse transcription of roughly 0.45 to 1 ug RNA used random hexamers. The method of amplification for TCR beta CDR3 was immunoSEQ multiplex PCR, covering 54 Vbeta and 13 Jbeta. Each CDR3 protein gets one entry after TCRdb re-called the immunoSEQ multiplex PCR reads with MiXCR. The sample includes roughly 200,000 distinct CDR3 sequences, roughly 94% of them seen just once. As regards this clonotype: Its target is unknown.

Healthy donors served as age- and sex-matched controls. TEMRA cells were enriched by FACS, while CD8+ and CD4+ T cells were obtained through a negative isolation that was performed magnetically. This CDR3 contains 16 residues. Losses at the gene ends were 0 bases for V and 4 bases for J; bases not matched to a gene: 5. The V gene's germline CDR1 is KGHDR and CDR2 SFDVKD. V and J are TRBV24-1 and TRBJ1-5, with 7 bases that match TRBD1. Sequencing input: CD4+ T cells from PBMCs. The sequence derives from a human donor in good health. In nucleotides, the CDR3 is TGTGCCACCAGTGATTTGGGACAGGCGGCGAATCAGCCCCAGCATTTT. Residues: CATSDLGQAANQPQHF.